The 20 T cell receptor beta chains below come from one sample, sequenced in a study of tumor-infiltrating lymphocytes in oesophageal squamous cell carcinoma. TCRdb re-called the PCR reads with MiXCR, one entry per CDR3 protein. The table records approximately 21,000 distinct CDR3 sequences, around two fifths of them present only once. The sequenced sample was esophageal tumor tissue. The receptors come from a male donor with esophageal squamous cell carcinoma.

This clonotype was found many times. The V gene is TRBV7-8, the J gene TRBJ1-4; weak D call: TRBD1 (5 bases). There are 13 residues in the CDR3. V lost 5 bases and J 8 bases, leaving 12 bases between the germline ends. Germline CDR1 reads SGHVS; CDR2 reads FQNEAQ. The CDR3 region has the DNA TGTGCCAGCAGCCCAGGGACGGGAGAAAAACTGTTTTTT. Translation: CASSPGTGEKLFF. Full variable domain (remainder filled in from reference TRBV7-8 and TRBJ1-4): GAGVSQSPRYKVAKRGQDVALRCDPISGHVSLFWYQQALGQGPEFLTYFQNEAQLDKSGLPSDRFFAERPEGSVSTLKIQRTQQEDSAVYLCASSPGTGEKLFFGSGTQLSVL.

By share of the sample, this clonotype is medium-sized. The V call is TRBV7-3, the J call TRBJ2-3, with no clear D. Between the trimmed V and J ends, which lost 4 bases and 2 bases, there was a span of 7 bases. Looked up from germline, CDR1 is SGHTA and CDR2 is FQGTGA. The CDR3 spans 13 residues. CDR3 amino acids: CASSSLLTDTQYF. In DNA, the CDR3 is TGTGCCAGCAGCTCTCTTCTCACAGATACGCAGTATTTT.

This chain connects TRBV7-8 to TRBJ1-6; 9 bases are a match to TRBD1. CDR3 length: 18 residues. Germline assignment: CDR1 SGHVS and CDR2 FQNEAQ. Trimming cost V 4 bases and J 1 base; bases outside gene matches: 8. The CDR3 nucleotides read TGTGCCAGCAGCTCGACAGGGGGGTATGAGTCCTATAATTCACCCCTCCACTTT. This encodes CASSSTGGYESYNSPLHF.

This clonotype occurred many times. The V and J genes are TRBV5-6 and TRBJ2-3, with 7 positions matching TRBD2. V dropped 4 bases and J dropped 6; count of bases not matched to a gene: 14. Germline V lookup: CDR1 SGHDT, CDR2 YYEEEE. The CDR3 runs 16 residues. The CDR3 here is CASSARGAGWADTQYF. In nucleotides, the CDR3 is TGTGCCAGCAGCGCCCGGGGAGCGGGGTGGGCGGATACGCAGTATTTT.

This clonotype appeared a few times. CDR3 nucleotide sequence: TGTGCCAGCAGCGTCTACCGAGGGGAGCAGTACTTC. Amino acid sequence: CASSVYRGEQYF. The chain recombines TRBV2 with TRBJ2-7; TRBD2 might be the D (5 bases). With 6 bases removed from V and 7 bases from J, the gap between germline ends came to 13 bases. CDR3 size: 12 residues. Per the germline V gene, CDR1 is SNHLY and CDR2 is FYNNEI.

The gene calls are TRBV20-1 and TRBJ2-5; TRBD1 agrees at 9 bases. Germline CDR1 is DFQATT and CDR2 is SNEGSKA (reference sequence). CDR3 length: 13 residues. The V gene end was trimmed by 5 bases and the J gene end by 9 bases; junction bases not matched to a gene: 10. The CDR3 region has the DNA TGCAGTGCTGGGGCGACAGGGGGAAGGGCCCAGTACTTC. It codes for CSAGATGGRAQYF.

Concerning this clonotype itself: This likely comes from a read error, as the CDR3 has no conserved phenylalanine or tryptophan at its end. It is unclear where the CDR3 begins or ends on the DNA, so no DNA is shown, and the CDR3 is as TCRdb lists it. V gene TRBV6-6 combines with J gene TRBJ2-7; the table's D call, TRBD1, was not checked against the DNA. Germline CDR1 reads MNHNY; CDR2 reads SVGAGI (reference sequence). 17 amino acids form the CDR3, both terminal residues included. The CDR3 is CASSYSIARGGGYTFGS.

The rearrangement uses TRBV7-2 and TRBJ1-2; possible D gene TRBD1, 6 bases. This CDR3 spans 14 amino acids. V lost 4 bases and J lost 3, with 12 bases in between. Germline V gives CDR1 SGHTA, CDR2 FQGNSA. CDR3 residues: CASSSQGSDYGYTF. CDR3 sequence (DNA): TGTGCCAGCAGCTCCCAGGGGAGCGACTATGGCTACACCTTC.

In its sample, this clonotype was seen many times. The rearrangement links TRBV7-2 to TRBJ1-1; possible D gene TRBD1, 6 bases. Deletions cut 3 bases from V and 1 base from J, with 15 bases between. In germline, CDR1 is SGHTA, CDR2 FQGNSA. This CDR3 comprises 16 residues. The CDR3 sequence: CASSLRIQGTNTEAFF. The CDR3 DNA is TGTGCCAGCAGCTTGCGAATCCAGGGGACGAACACTGAAGCTTTCTTT.

To note about this clonotype: Given the absence of the conserved phenylalanine or tryptophan at the CDR3 end, a read error is likely. The DNA is omitted, as the CDR3 cannot be located on it reliably, and the CDR3 follows TCRdb's listing. The rearrangement uses TRBV12-3 or TRBV12-4 and TRBJ2-3; TRBD1 reflects the table's D call only, with no check against the DNA. Ends included, the CDR3 has 16 residues. The CDR3 loop reads CASNEWGQQETQYFGP.

This rearrangement joins TRBV11-2 to TRBJ2-5; TRBD2 aligns across 10 bases. The J call may be incorrect, as the DNA end agrees better with TRBJ2-7. The CDR3 consists of 16 residues. Germline assignment: CDR1 SGHAT and CDR2 FQNNGV. The CDR3: CASSLGFASGSYEQYF. DNA for the CDR3: TGTGCCAGCAGCTTAGGATTTGCTAGCGGGAGCTACGAGCAGTACTTC.

This clonotype has just a few counts. The V gene is TRBV7-8, the J gene TRBJ2-7, with D perhaps TRBD2 (5 bases). V dropped 6 bases and J dropped 6 bases, with 12 bases sitting between them. Germline V gene sequence: CDR1 SGHVS, CDR2 FQNEAQ. The CDR3 contains 12 residues. CDR3 amino acids: CASRLEAGEQYF. The CDR3 DNA follows: TGTGCCAGCAGGTTGGAGGCGGGCGAGCAGTACTTC.

This clonotype was picked up many times. The genes are TRBV5-6 and TRBJ2-1; D unresolved. Trimming cost V 0 bases and J 8 bases, with 15 bases left between them. CDR1 SGHDT and CDR2 YYEEEE come from the germline V gene. The CDR3 totals 15 residues. The CDR3 DNA reads TGTGCCAGCAGCTTGGCCTGGGTAACACGCGATGAGCAGTTCTTC. Encoded protein: CASSLAWVTRDEQFF.

This clonotype was detected many times. The CDR3 loop reads CASSNQGDNSPLHF. The DNA for the CDR3 is TGTGCCAGCAGTAACCAGGGGGACAATTCACCCCTCCACTTT. The rearrangement uses TRBV25-1 and TRBJ1-6; 7 bases agree with TRBD1. CDR3 length: 14 amino acids. V dropped 5 bases and J dropped 7; count of bases not matched to a gene: 5. The V gene's germline CDR1 is MGHDK and CDR2 SYGVNS.

For this clonotype: A much larger clone lies one base from this, so it may be a read error. The chain employs TRBV5-1 and TRBJ2-7; 7 bases agree with TRBD1. The CDR3 has 14 amino acids. Germline V gene data show CDR1 as SGHRS and CDR2 as YFSETQ. Losses at the gene ends were 4 bases for V and 7 bases for J; bases not matched to a gene: 11. The CDR3 loop is CASSVYRGNNEQYF. The DNA of the CDR3 is TGCGCCAGCAGCGTGTACAGGGGAAACAATGAGCAGTACTTC.

This clonotype showed up many times. Germline is not matched at one junction end, which may reflect a read error. The CDR3 nucleotides are TGTGCCAGCACTTTACAAACTAGCGGGGCCAATGAGCAGTTCTTC. As protein: CASTLQTSGANEQFF. V and J are TRBV27 and TRBJ2-1; 10 nucleotides line up with TRBD2. CDR1 is MNHEY, CDR2 SMNVEV, per germline (reference sequence). CDR3 length: 15 residues.

The table lists this clonotype with a few counts. The chain couples TRBV7-4 to TRBJ2-6, with D perhaps TRBD2 (5 bases). Deletions cut 5 bases from V and 1 base from J, with 12 bases between. CDR1 and CDR2 (germline): SGHVT, SQSDAQ. The CDR3 sequence is 16 residues long. CDR3 amino acids: CASSPPGSSGANVLTF. In DNA, the CDR3 is TGTGCCAGCAGCCCGCCTGGGAGTTCTGGGGCCAACGTCCTGACTTTC.

This clonotype has only a few counts. The chain employs TRBV20-1 and TRBJ2-1; TRBD1 matches at 7 bases. Germline V gives CDR1 DFQATT, CDR2 SNEGSKA (reference sequence). Losses at the gene ends were 5 bases for V and 4 bases for J; bases not matched to a gene: 8. The CDR3 spans 14 residues. The CDR3 here is CSASFRDRYNEQFF. The CDR3 DNA is TGCAGTGCTTCCTTCCGGGACAGATACAATGAGCAGTTCTTC.

Regarding this clonotype: This CDR3 is missing its conserved last phenylalanine or tryptophan, likely due to a read error. The limits of the CDR3 on the DNA are not certain, so only TCRdb's listed CDR3 is given. The chain uses TRBV12-3 or TRBV12-4 and TRBJ2-6; TRBD1 is taken as the D call from the table, unchecked against the DNA. The CDR3 adds up to 17 amino acids, both ends counted. Here the CDR3 reads CASSLVQGVSYEQYFGA.

This clonotype was picked up many times. The V and J genes are TRBV19 and TRBJ1-1; D gene uncertain. This CDR3 is 14 amino acids long. Germline V gives CDR1 LNHDA, CDR2 SQIVND (reference sequence). V lost 4 bases to trimming and J lost 2 bases, with 11 bases between them. The CDR3 DNA reads TGTGCCAGTAGTACACCTTTACTCAACACTGAAGCTTTCTTT. It yields the protein CASSTPLLNTEAFF.